Listed below are T cell receptor beta chains from one sample, sequenced in a study of T-cell memory formation after mild COVID-19. TCRdb reprocessed the 5' RACE reads via MiXCR and lists one record per CDR3 protein. The sample consists of 120,000 or so distinct CDR3 sequences, roughly 15% of them appearing once. The sequencing input was PBMCs or a T cell subset sorted from them (not recorded which). The origin of the receptors is an adult woman who had mild COVID-19 (a few samples of this study predate the infection). Cell type and time point are not known. CDR3s include the opening cysteine and the closing phenylalanine or tryptophan. The D gene is left open where the match is weak. Only some rows state a clone size, as once, few, many or a class for expanded clones.

few | TRBJ2-7 | TRBD1 | TRBV6-2/TRBV6-3 | TGTGCCAGCACCCAGGGGGAGTCCCCCTACGAGCAGTACTTC | CASTQGESPYEQYF
. | TRBJ2-7 | TRBD2 | TRBV9 | TGTGCCAGCAGCCCCGGCAGCGGGAGAGGGTACGAGCAGTACTTC | CASSPGSGRGYEQYF
. | TRBJ2-7 | . | TRBV30 | TGTGCCTGGAGTGCCGGGACTCACTACGAGCAGTACTTC | CAWSAGTHYEQYF
. | TRBJ2-7 | . | TRBV12-3/TRBV12-4 | TGTGCCAGCATGACAGGCACTAGCTCCTACGAGCAGTACTTC | CASMTGTSSYEQYF
. | TRBJ2-7 | . | TRBV24-1 | TGTGCCACCAGTGACGATCGACCGGGACATGCCTACGAGCAGTACTTC | CATSDDRPGHAYEQYF
few | TRBJ2-3 | . | TRBV28 | TGTGCCAGCAGTTTGCGGGACAACACAGATACGCAGTATTTT | CASSLRDNTDTQYF
. | TRBJ1-2 | . | TRBV7-9 | TGTGCCAGCAGCTTGGCACAGGCCTATGGCTACACCTTC | CASSLAQAYGYTF
. | TRBJ2-3 | TRBD2 | TRBV12-3/TRBV12-4 | TGTGCCAGCAGTTTAAGCCGACTAGCGGGATCTGCGTATTTT | CASSLSRLAGSAYF
few | TRBJ2-3 | . | TRBV9 | TGTGCCAGCAGCGTAGCTTATTGGGATCAACGGGTAGATACGCAGTATTTT | CASSVAYWDQRVDTQYF
. | TRBJ2-3 | TRBD2 | TRBV18 | TGTGCCAGCTCACCAGCGGCTAGCGGGGTAAACACAGATACGCAGTATTTT | CASSPAASGVNTDTQYF
. | TRBJ2-7 | TRBD1 | TRBV30 | TGTGCCTTGAAACAGGGGGTGGGAACCTACGAGCAGTACTTC | CALKQGVGTYEQYF
. | TRBJ2-5 | . | TRBV15 | TGTGCCACCAGCAGTACTAGCCCAGAAGAGACCCAGTACTTC | CATSSTSPEETQYF
many | TRBJ1-5 | . | TRBV4-1 | TGCGCCAGCAGCCAAGGTTGGGGGGGGAACCAGCCCCAGCATTTT | CASSQGWGGNQPQHF
. | TRBJ2-3 | . | TRBV27 | TGTGCCAGCAGACGCCGAGGGGCTATCTTGGCGGATACGCAGTATTTT | CASRRRGAILADTQYF
. | TRBJ2-3 | . | TRBV30 | TGTGCCTCCTCTGCCCAGACTAGCACAGATACGCAGTATTTT | CASSAQTSTDTQYF
. | TRBJ1-5 | . | TRBV6-1 | TGTGCTCTTGGGCGGGGGGCCAATCAGCCCCAGCATTTT | CALGRGANQPQHF
. | TRBJ2-5 | . | TRBV7-6 | TGTGCCAGCCGTCCGGGTGGGGAGACCCAGTACTTC | CASRPGGETQYF
. | TRBJ2-1 | . | TRBV19 | TGTGCCAGTAGTATAGATTCTACAACCCTCTACAATGAGCAGTTCTTC | CASSIDSTTLYNEQFF
. | TRBJ2-1 | TRBD2 | TRBV6-5 | TGTGCCAGCACCCACGGGTACCTAGCGGGACGCCCGGCCCCCTACAATGAGCAGTTCTTC | CASTHGYLAGRPAPYNEQFF
. | TRBJ2-7 | . | TRBV7-9 | TGTGCCAGCAGCCTCACCATCGGGGGCGAGCAGTACTTC | CASSLTIGGEQYF
. | TRBJ1-5 | . | TRBV5-1 | TGCGCCAGCAGCATTGGTACAGGGAATCAGCCCCAGCATTTT | CASSIGTGNQPQHF
few | TRBJ1-1 | TRBD1 | TRBV24-1 | TGTGCCGTCCGGACAGGGCAAAACACTGAAGCTTTCTTT | CAVRTGQNTEAFF
. | TRBJ1-5 | TRBD1 | TRBV6-1 | TGTGCCAGCAGGACAGGGTTTAGTCAGCCCCAGCATTTT | CASRTGFSQPQHF
few | TRBJ2-3 | TRBD2 | TRBV7-3 | TGTGCCAGCAGCTTAAGAGGCGGGAGGGCCGGGGATACGCAGTATTTT | CASSLRGGRAGDTQYF
. | TRBJ1-1 | . | TRBV7-3 | TGTGCCAGCAGCTTCTCACAGACCATGAACACTGAAGCTTTCTTT | CASSFSQTMNTEAFF
few | TRBJ1-4 | . | TRBV12-3/TRBV12-4 | TGTGCCAGCTCCACGGTCTACGGTATTAATGAAAAACTGTTTTTT | CASSTVYGINEKLFF
. | TRBJ2-7 | TRBD2 | TRBV27 | TGTGCCAGCAGTCCGGGGGGGGCCTACGAGCAGTACTTC | CASSPGGAYEQYF
once | TRBJ2-1 | . | TRBV2 | TGTGCCAGCAGTAGACAGGTCAGCTCCTACAATGAGCAGTTCTTC | CASSRQVSSYNEQFF
few | TRBJ2-2 | . | TRBV15 | TGTGCCACCAGGGGGAGAGGCACCGGGGAGCTGTTTTTT | CATRGRGTGELFF
. | TRBJ1-2 | TRBD1 | TRBV5-1 | TGCGCCAGCAGCGAAAGGACAGGGGTCCGGTATGGCTACACCTTC | CASSERTGVRYGYTF
. | TRBJ1-1 | . | TRBV29-1 | TGCAGCGTTGAGAGGGCAGGGCGGGACACTGAAGCTTTCTTT | CSVERAGRDTEAFF